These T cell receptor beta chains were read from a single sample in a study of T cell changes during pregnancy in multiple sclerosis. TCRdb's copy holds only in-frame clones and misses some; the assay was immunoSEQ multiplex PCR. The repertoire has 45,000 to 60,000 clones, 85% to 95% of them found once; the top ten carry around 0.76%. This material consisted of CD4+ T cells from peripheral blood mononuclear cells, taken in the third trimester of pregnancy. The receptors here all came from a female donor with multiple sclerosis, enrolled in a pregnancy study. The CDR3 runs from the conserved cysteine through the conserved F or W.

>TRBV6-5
CASSRTGSYGYTF
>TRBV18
CASSPPAPSTDTQYF
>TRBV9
CASSVTRGTEAFF
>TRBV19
CASKGGQGSNQPQHF
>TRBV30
CAWSNMAEQFF
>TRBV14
CASSQDLNEQFF
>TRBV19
CASRWGEGAFF
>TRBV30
CAWSGGPLEQYF
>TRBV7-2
CASSLRDRNTEAFF
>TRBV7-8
CASSLVGRPTEAFF
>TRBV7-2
CASSFQGGGADTQYF
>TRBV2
CASSIRNTEAFF
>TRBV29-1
CSVKEWGSTDTQYF
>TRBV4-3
CASSSTGGSYNEQFF
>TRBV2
CASRADTAYGYTF
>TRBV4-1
CASSPQTPANTGELFF
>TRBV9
CASSAGGQGSEAFF
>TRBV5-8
CASPTAGGGTDTQYF
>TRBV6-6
CASSLDRGQETQYF
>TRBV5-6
CASSSLQGHNSPLHF
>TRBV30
CAWGGQGRKQYF
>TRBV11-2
CASSLGAGAPNEQFF
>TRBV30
CAWSDRGNRYGYTF
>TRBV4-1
CASSPIDRNYGYTF
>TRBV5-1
CASSFSRQTQETQYF
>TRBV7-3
CASSRAGANVLTF
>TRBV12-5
CASGKETQYF
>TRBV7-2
CASSLALTSTDTQYF
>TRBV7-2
CASSPVVTSTDTQYF
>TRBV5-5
CASSSQNSNQPQHF
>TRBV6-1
CASRDRGLTGELFF
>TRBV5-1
CASGTGEFSEQFF
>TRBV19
CASSISQTTDTQYF
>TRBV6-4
CASSATALAGANTGELFF
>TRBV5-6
CASSLTGYRETQYF
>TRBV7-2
CASSLFAGYEQYF
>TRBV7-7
CASKGAGTDTQYF
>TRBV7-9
CASNPGSATVSGNTIYF
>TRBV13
CASSRAGTRVETQYF
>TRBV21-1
CASSGPGTSGIYSYNEQFF
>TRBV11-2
CASSLEEGGPYGYTF
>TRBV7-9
CASSLDGTGGGYGYTF
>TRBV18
CASSPRGRDNYNEQFF
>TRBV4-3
CASSQEQGPYGYTF
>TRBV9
CASSVVASGGNEQFF
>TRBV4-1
CASSQDQGRETQYF
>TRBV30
CASGQEINYGYTF
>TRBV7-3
CASSLTGRSTNEKLFF
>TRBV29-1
CSVALSGTANSPLHF
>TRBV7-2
CASSTIAGGYNEQFF
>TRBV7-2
CASSFTRNILYQPQHF
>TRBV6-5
CASSLTGGNQPQHF
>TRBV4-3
CASSQDPGGLTYNSPLHF
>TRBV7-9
CASSPLGQGTQYF
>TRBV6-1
CASSGLVFLNNEQFF
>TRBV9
CASSLTGFSNQPQHF
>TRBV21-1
CASSKDSKGVRPYEQYF
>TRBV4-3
CASSQVGTGTWHGYTF
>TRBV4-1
CASSQDLGLAGKETQYF
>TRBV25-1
CASSEEGKVVEQYF